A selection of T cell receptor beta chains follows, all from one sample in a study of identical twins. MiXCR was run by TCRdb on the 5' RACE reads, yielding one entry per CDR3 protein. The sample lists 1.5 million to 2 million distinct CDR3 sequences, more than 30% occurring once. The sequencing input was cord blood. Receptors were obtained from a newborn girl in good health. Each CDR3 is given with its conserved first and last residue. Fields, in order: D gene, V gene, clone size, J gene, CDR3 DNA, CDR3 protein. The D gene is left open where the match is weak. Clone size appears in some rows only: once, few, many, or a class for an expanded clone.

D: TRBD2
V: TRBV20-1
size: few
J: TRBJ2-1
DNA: TGCAGTGCTAGTAGTCTAGCGGCCTACAATGAGCAGTTCTTC
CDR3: CSASSLAAYNEQFF

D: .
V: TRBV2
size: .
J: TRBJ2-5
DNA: TGTGCCAGCACCGGCTTCCGCGAGACCCAGTACTTC
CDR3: CASTGFRETQYF

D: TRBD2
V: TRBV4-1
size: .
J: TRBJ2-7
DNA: TGCGCCAGCAGCCAACCCACTGCCGGGACTAGGAAATACGTGCAGTACTTC
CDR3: CASSQPTAGTRKYVQYF

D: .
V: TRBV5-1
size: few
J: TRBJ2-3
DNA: TGCGCCAGCAGCTTGGGGTTCGGCGGCACAGATACGCAGTATTTT
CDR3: CASSLGFGGTDTQYF

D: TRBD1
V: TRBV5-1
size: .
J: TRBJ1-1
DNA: TGCGCCAGCAGCTTGCGCGCGACAGGGGGGTCTGAAGCTTTCTTT
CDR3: CASSLRATGGSEAFF

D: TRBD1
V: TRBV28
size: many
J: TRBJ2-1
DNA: TGTGCCAGCAGTCCCCCGACAGGGGGCTATGAGCAGTTCTTC
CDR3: CASSPPTGGYEQFF

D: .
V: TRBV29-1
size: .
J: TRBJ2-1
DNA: TGCAGCGTTGAAGGGCAGCTGGGCGAGCAGTTCTTC
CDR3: CSVEGQLGEQFF

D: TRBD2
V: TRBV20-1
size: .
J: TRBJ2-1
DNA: TGCAGTGCTAGAATACGGTATAGAGCGGGAGGTACCTTTTACGAGCAGTTCTTC
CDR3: CSARIRYRAGGTFYEQFF

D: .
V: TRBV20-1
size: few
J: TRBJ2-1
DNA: TGCAGTGCTAGAGTTAGTGGGAGAGCACAGTTCTTC
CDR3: CSARVSGRAQFF

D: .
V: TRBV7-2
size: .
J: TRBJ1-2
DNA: TGTGCCAGCAGCTTAGGGAGGACCCTCTATGGCTACACCTTC
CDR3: CASSLGRTLYGYTF

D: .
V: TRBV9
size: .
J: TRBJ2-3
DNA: TGTGCCAGCAGCGTAGTCCGGACCACAGATACGCAGTATTTT
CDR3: CASSVVRTTDTQYF

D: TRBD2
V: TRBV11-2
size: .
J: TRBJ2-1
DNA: TGTGCCAGCAGCTCAACCACCGAAGCGGGGGAGCAGTTCTTC
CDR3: CASSSTTEAGEQFF

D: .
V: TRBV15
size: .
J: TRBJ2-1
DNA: TGTGCCACCAACAGAGATCGGCACAATGAGCAGTTCTTC
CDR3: CATNRDRHNEQFF

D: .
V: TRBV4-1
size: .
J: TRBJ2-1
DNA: TGCGCCAGCAGCCAGAGACTAGTAAAAAATGAGCAGTTCTTC
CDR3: CASSQRLVKNEQFF

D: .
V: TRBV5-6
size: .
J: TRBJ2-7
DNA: TGTGCCAGCAGCTCCCAGAAAGCCTACGAGCAGTACTTC
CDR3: CASSSQKAYEQYF

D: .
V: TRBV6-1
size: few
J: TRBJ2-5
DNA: TGTGCCAGCAGTGATTCGCAGGGGATGGGAGAGACCCAGTACTTC
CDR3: CASSDSQGMGETQYF

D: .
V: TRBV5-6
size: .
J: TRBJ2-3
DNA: TGTGCCAGCAGCTTGGCCGTCAGGGTCCCAGATACGCAGTATTTT
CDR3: CASSLAVRVPDTQYF

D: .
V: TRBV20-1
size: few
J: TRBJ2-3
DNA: TGCAGTGCTCAGGGGGGCCGCACAGATACGCAGTATTTT
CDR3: CSAQGGRTDTQYF

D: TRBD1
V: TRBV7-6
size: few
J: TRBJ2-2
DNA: TGTGCCAGCAGCTTAGCGGGGATTAGGTCCGGACAGGGTTCGAACACCGGGGAGCTGTTTTTT
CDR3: CASSLAGIRSGQGSNTGELFF

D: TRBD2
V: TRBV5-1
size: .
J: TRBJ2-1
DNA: TGCGCCGGCAGCTCGGGACTAGCTAGATACAATGAGCAGTTCTTC
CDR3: CAGSSGLARYNEQFF

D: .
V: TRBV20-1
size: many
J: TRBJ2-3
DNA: TGCAGTGCTAGGGGCGGCTCGGATACGCAGTATTTT
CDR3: CSARGGSDTQYF

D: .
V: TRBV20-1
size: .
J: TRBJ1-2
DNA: TGCAGTGCCACTATTGTGCAGGGAAGCTATGGCTACACCTTC
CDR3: CSATIVQGSYGYTF

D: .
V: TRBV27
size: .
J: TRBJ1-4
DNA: TGTGCCAGCAGTCCCGGTTTGTCGTGGGGGGGGAATGAAAAACTGTTTTTT
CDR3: CASSPGLSWGGNEKLFF

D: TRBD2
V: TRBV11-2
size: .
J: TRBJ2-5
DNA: TGTGCCAGCACCGGGGGGGAAAAAGAGACCCAGTACTTC
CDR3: CASTGGEKETQYF

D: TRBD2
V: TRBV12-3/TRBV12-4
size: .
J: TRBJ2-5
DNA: TGTGCCAGCAGTTTGGCTAGCGGGAACAATGAGCAGTACTTC
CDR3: CASSLASGNNEQYF

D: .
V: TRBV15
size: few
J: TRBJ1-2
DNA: TGTGCCACCAGCCCTACAGGGATCCGTGGCTACACCTTC
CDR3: CATSPTGIRGYTF

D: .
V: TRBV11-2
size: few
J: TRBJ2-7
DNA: TGTGCCAGCAGCCTAATCGGACACTCCTACGAGCAGTACTTC
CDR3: CASSLIGHSYEQYF

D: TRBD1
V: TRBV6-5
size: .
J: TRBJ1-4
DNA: TGTGCCAGCAGTTACGGGAGGGCTGTGGACAGGACTGGTGAAAAACTGTTTTTT
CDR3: CASSYGRAVDRTGEKLFF

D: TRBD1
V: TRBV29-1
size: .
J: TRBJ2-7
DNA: TGCAGCGTGGGACAGGGGAGGTCCTACAATGAGCAGTACTTC
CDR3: CSVGQGRSYNEQYF

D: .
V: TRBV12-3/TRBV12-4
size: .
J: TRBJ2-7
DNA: TGTGCCAGCAGGACACGAGGGGTTTACGAGCAGTACTTC
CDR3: CASRTRGVYEQYF

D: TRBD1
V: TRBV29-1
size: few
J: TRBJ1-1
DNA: TGCAGCGTTGACGCTCGGGGCAGGGGGCTGAACACTGAAGCTTTCTTT
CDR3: CSVDARGRGLNTEAFF

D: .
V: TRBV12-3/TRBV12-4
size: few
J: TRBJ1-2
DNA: TGTGCCAGCAGTTTAGCCGGGTGGAAGGATGGCTACACCTTC
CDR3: CASSLAGWKDGYTF

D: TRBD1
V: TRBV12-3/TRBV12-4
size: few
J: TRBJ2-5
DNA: TGTGCCAGCTCGACAGGGGACAATGAGCAGTACTTC
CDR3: CASSTGDNEQYF

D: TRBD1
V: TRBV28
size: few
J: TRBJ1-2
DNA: TGTGCCAGCAGTTCGGGACAGTCTTACTATGGCTACACCTTC
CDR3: CASSSGQSYYGYTF

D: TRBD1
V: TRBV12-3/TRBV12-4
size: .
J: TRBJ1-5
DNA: TGTGCCAGCTTAGTACAGGGGCCTCACAATCAGCCCCAGCATTTT
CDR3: CASLVQGPHNQPQHF

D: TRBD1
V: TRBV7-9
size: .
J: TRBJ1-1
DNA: TGTGCCAGCAGCTTAGTGGGCAGGGGGCGCGTAGCTTTCTTT
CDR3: CASSLVGRGRVAFF

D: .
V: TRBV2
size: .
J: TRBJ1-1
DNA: TGTGCCAGCAGACAGCTTACAGGGAGGAACACTGAAGCTTTCTTT
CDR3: CASRQLTGRNTEAFF

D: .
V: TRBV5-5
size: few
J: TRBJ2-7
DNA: TGTGCCAGCAGCTTGTACGGACTACAGGATTCGTCCTACGAGCAGTACTTC
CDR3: CASSLYGLQDSSYEQYF

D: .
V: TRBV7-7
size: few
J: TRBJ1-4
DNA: TGTGCTAGCAGCCCATCCTCAACTAATGAAAAACTGTTTTTT
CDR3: CASSPSSTNEKLFF

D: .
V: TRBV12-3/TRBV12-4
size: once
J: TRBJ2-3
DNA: TGTGCCAGCAGTTTGCGACCCGGAACAGATGTGCAATATTTT
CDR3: CASSLRPGTDVQYF

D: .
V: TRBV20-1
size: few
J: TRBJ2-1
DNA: TGCAGTGCTAGCCCCTACCTAGGGACCTCCTACAATGAGCAGTTCTTC
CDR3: CSASPYLGTSYNEQFF

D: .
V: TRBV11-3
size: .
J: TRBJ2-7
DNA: TGTGCCAGCAGCCCCCGCGGGACAACCTACAATGAGCAGTACTTC
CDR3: CASSPRGTTYNEQYF

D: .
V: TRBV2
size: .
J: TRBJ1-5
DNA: TGTGCCAGCATCGGAGTGGGGCGCGAGGGTCAGCCCCAGCATTTT
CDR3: CASIGVGREGQPQHF